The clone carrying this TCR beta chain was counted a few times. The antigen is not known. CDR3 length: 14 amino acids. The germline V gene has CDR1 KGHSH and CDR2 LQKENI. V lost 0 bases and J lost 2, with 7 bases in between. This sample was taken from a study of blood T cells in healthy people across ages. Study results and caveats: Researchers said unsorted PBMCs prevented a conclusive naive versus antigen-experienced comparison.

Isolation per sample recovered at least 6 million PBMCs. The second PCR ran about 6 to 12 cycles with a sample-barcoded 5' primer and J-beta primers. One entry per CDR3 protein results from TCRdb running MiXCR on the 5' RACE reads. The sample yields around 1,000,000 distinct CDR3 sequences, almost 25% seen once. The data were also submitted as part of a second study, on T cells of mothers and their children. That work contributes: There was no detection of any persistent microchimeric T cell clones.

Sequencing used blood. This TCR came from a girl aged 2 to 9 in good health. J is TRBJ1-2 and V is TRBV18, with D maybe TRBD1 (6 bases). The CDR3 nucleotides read TGTGCCAGCTCACCACCCGGGGGCAACTATGGCTACACCTTC. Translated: CASSPPGGNYGYTF. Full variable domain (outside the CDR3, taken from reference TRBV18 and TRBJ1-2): NAGVMQNPRHLVRRRGQEARLRCSPMKGHSHVYWYRQLPEEGLKFMVYLQKENIIDESGMPKERFSAEFPKEGPSILRIQQVVRGDSAAYFCASSPPGGNYGYTFGSGTRLTVV.